One and the same sample provided the 5 T cell receptor beta chains below, sequenced in a study of shared clonotypes between healthy human individuals. Measured with immunoSEQ multiplex PCR; TCRdb has only the in-frame clones, and not every one. The sample includes more than 1.2 million clones, around 98.5% of them seen just once. The sequencing sample was made of naive CD4+ T cells sorted from blood. Subset noted: CD45RA+ positively selected. These receptors were taken from a man aged 30 to 39 in good health.

The J gene is TRBJ1-5, the V gene TRBV6-1, with D perhaps matching TRBD1 (5 bases). CDR3 size: 14 residues. Germline V gene lookup returns CDR1 MNHNS and CDR2 SASEGT. V lost 7 bases and J lost 7, with 17 bases in between. As DNA, the CDR3 is TGTGCCAGCACCAAGAGAGGGGTTTTCCAGCCCCAGCATTTT. Protein: CASTKRGVFQPQHF.

The CDR3 is CSVVHSYRGRDNYNEQFF. CDR3 bases: TGCAGCGTTGTCCACTCTTACCGCGGGAGGGACAACTACAATGAGCAGTTCTTC. The chain is built from TRBV29-1 and TRBJ2-1; 9 nucleotides align to TRBD2. V lost 4 bases, J lost 3 bases, and 16 bases stayed unmatched. The V gene's germline CDR1 is SQVTM and CDR2 ANQGSEA. CDR3 length: 18 amino acids.

The chain couples TRBV5-1 to TRBJ1-4, with 7 bases lining up with TRBD1. Germline V gene sequence: CDR1 SGHRS, CDR2 YFSETQ. Trimming took 0 bases from V and 5 from J; bases not matched to a gene: 4. This CDR3 has 15 amino acids. The CDR3 sequence is CASSLDGTENEKLFF. The CDR3 coding sequence is TGCGCCAGCAGCTTGGATGGGACAGAGAATGAAAAACTGTTTTTT.

The sample holds one count of this clone. The genes are TRBV14 and TRBJ2-1; maybe TRBD1 (7 bases). Looked up from germline, CDR1 is SGHDN and CDR2 is FVKESK. V dropped 0 bases and J dropped 4 bases, with 10 bases sitting between them. The CDR3 is 15 residues long. CDR3 amino acids: CASSQDQGGYNEQFF. The CDR3 DNA reads TGTGCCAGCAGCCAAGACCAGGGGGGATACAATGAGCAGTTCTTC.

The chain uses TRBV5-6 and TRBJ1-4, with 9 bases aligning to TRBD1. The CDR3 contains 16 residues. The V segment lost 2 bases and the J segment 2 bases; nucleotides outside the gene matches: 4. CDR1 and CDR2 (germline): SGHDT, YYEEEE. The CDR3 DNA sequence: TGTGCCAGCAGCTTTGGGACAGGGATGACTAATGAAAAACTGTTTTTT. It is translated as CASSFGTGMTNEKLFF.